The clone carrying this TCR beta chain turned up a few times. This table comes from immunoSEQ multiplex PCR, and its TCRdb copy is limited to in-frame clones, with some not included. The table shows approximately 280,000 clones, with 86% occurring only once. Participants, 18 to 89 years old, spanned 25 or so US areas. This sample is part of a study of blood T cell repertoires in COVID-19. Germline values: CDR1 SGHTA, CDR2 FQGNSA. V trimming: 1 base; J trimming: 6 bases; junction bases outside the gene matches: 8. The CDR3 loop spans 17 amino acids. The J gene is TRBJ2-2, the V gene TRBV7-2; TRBD2 agrees at 10 bases. Sequenced input: PBMCs or T cells enriched from blood (not recorded which). This sequence was found in a woman aged 18-35 years who had recovered from COVID-19. CDR3 DNA: TGTGCCAGCAGCTTAGACTGGAGAAGCGGGGGGGCCGGGGAGCTGTTTTTT. Translation: CASSLDWRSGGAGELFF.